This T cell receptor beta chain was sequenced during a study of shared clonotypes between healthy human individuals. The CDR3 has 15 residues. Germline CDR1 and CDR2: SGHVS and FQNEAQ. V was shortened by 7 bases and J by 7 bases, with 22 bases between the two germline ends. Assay used: immunoSEQ multiplex PCR; TCRdb lists only in-frame clones, some missing. The sample yields roughly 640,000 clones, 74% seen once. J is TRBJ2-5 and V is TRBV7-8, with D maybe TRBD1 (5 bases). This TCR came from a woman between 25 and 40 years old in good health. The sample comprised memory CD4+ T cells sorted from blood. The subset is: CD45RA-negative fraction. The CDR3: CASTIRNRGIGTQYF. The CDR3 DNA sequence: TGTGCCAGCACCATAAGGAATAGGGGCATTGGGACCCAGTACTTC.